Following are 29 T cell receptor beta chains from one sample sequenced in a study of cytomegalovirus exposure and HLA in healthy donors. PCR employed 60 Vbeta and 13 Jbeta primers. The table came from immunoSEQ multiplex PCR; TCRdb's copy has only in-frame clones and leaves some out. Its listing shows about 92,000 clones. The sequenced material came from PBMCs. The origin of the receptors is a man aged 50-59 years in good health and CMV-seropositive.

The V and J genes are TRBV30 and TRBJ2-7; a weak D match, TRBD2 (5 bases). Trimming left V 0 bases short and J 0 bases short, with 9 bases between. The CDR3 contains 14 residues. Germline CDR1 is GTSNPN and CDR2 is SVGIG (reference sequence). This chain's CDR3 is CAWSVLGASYEQYF. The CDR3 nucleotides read TGTGCCTGGAGTGTACTAGGCGCCTCCTACGAGCAGTACTTC.

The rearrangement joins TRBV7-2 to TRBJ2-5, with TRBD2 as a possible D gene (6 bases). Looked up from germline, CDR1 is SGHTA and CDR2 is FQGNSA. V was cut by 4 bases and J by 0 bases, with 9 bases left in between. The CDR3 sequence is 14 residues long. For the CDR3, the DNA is TGTGCCAGCAGCTGGGCGGGAAACCAAGAGACCCAGTACTTC. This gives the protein CASSWAGNQETQYF.

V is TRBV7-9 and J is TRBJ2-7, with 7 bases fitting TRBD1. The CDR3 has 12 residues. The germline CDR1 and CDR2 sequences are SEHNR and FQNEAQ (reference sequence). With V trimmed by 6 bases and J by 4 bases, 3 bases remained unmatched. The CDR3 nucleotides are TGTGCCAGCAGTTTGACAGGGTACGAGCAGTACGTC. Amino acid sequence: CASSLTGYEQYV.

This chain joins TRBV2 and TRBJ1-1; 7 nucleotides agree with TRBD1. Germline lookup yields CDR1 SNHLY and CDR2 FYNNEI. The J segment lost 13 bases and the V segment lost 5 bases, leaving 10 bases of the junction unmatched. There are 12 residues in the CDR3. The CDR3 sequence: CASSRQGSSVFF. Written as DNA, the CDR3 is TGTGCCAGCAGTCGACAGGGAAGTTCGGTTTTCTTT.

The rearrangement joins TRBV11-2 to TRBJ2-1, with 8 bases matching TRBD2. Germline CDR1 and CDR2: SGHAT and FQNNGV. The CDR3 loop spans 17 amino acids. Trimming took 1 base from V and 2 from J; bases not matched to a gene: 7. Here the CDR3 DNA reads TGTGCCAGCAGCTTAGTGGGTCTAGCGGGTGCCTACAATGAGCAGTTCTTC. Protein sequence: CASSLVGLAGAYNEQFF.

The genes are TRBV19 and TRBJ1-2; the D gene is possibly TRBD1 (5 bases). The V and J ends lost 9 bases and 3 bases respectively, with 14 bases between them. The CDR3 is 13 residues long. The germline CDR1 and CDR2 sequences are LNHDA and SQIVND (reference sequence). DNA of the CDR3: TGTGCCAGCAGGGCCGTTCTTGACTATGGCTACACCTTC. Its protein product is CASRAVLDYGYTF. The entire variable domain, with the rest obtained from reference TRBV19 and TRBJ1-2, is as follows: DGGITQSPKYLFRKEGQNVTLSCEQNLNHDAMYWYRQDPGQGLRLIYYSQIVNDFQKGDIAEGYSVSREKKESFPLTVTSAQKNPTAFYLCASRAVLDYGYTFGSGTRLTVV.

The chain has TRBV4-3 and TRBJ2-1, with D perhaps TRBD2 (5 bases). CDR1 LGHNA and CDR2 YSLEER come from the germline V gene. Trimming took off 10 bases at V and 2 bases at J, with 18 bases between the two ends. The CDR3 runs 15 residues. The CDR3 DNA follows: TGCGCCACCGCTCCCGGGATCTCCCCCTACAATGAGCAGTTCTTC. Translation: CATAPGISPYNEQFF.

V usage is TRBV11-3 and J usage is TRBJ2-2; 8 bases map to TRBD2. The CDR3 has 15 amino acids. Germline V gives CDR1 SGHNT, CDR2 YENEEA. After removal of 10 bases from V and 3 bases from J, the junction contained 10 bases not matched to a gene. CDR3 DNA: TGTGCCACCACACTAAGCGGGAGAGACACCGGGGAGCTGTTTTTT. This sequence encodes CATTLSGRDTGELFF.

The CDR3 spells CASHVQGFNTEAFF. The CDR3 nucleotides are TGTGCCAGCCATGTACAGGGCTTTAACACTGAAGCTTTCTTT. J is TRBJ1-1 and V is TRBV18; TRBD1 is a possible D gene (6 bases). Germline lookup yields CDR1 KGHSH and CDR2 LQKENI. The CDR3 extends over 14 amino acids. V was cut by 8 bases and J by 2 bases, with 15 bases left in between.

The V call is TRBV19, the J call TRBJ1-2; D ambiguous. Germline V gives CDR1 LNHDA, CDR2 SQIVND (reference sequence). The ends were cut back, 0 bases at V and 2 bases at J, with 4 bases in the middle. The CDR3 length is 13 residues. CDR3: CASSIDGNYGYTF. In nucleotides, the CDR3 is TGTGCCAGTAGTATAGACGGGAACTATGGCTACACCTTC.

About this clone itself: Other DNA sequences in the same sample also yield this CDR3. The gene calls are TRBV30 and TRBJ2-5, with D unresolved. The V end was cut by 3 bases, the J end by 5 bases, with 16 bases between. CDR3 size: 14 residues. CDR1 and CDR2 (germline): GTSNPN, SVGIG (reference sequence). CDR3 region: CAWRSSRRRETQYF. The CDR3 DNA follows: TGTGCCTGGAGGAGTTCGCGGAGACGGGAGACCCAGTACTTC.

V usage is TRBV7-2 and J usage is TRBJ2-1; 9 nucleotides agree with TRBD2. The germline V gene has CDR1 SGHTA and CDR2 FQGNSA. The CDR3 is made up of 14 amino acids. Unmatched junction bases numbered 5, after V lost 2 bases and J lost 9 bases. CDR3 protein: CASSLRREGAEQFF. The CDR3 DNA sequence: TGTGCCAGCAGCTTAAGGCGGGAGGGGGCTGAGCAGTTCTTC.

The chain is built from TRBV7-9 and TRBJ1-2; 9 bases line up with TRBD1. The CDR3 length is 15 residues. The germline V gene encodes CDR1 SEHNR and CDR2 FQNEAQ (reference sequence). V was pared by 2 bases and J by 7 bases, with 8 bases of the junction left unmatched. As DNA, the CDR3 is TGTGCCAGCAGCTTATTCCGGGACAGGGCGCGTGGCTACACCTTC. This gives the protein CASSLFRDRARGYTF.

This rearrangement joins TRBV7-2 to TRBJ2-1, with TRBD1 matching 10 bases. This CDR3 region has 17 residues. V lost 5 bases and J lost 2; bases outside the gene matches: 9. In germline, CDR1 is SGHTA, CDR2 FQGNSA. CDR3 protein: CASSIRTGGPAYNEQFF. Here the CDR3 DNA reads TGTGCCAGCAGCATAAGGACAGGGGGACCGGCCTACAATGAGCAGTTCTTC.

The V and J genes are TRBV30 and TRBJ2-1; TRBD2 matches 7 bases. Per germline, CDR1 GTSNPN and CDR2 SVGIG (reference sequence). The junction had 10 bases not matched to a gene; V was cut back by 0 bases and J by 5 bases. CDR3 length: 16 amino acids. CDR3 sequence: CAWSVIGAGVNNEQFF. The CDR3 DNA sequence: TGTGCCTGGAGTGTTATCGGGGCGGGAGTGAACAATGAGCAGTTCTTC.

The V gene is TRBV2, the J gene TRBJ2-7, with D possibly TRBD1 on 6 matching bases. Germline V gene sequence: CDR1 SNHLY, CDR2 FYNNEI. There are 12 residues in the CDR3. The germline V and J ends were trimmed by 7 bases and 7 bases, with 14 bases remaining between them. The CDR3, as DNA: TGTGCCAGCAATCTGGGGGCGGGTGAGCAGTACTTC. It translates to CASNLGAGEQYF.

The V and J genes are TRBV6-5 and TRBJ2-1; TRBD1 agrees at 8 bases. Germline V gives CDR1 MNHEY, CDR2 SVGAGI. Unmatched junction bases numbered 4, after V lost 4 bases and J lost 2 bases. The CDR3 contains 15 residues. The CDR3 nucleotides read TGTGCCAGCAGTTTAACAGGGGGAACCTACAATGAGCAGTTCTTC. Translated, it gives CASSLTGGTYNEQFF.

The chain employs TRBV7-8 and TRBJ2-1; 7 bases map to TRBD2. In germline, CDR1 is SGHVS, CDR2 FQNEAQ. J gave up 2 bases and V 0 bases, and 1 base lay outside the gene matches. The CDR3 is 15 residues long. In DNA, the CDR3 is TGTGCCAGCAGCTTAGCGGGAGGGCCCTACAATGAGCAGTTCTTC. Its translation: CASSLAGGPYNEQFF.

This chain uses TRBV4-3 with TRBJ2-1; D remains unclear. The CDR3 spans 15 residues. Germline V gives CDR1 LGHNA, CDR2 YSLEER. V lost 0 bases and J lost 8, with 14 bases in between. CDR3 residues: CASSQEVGRKDEQFF. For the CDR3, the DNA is TGCGCCAGCAGCCAAGAAGTGGGCCGGAAGGATGAGCAGTTCTTC.

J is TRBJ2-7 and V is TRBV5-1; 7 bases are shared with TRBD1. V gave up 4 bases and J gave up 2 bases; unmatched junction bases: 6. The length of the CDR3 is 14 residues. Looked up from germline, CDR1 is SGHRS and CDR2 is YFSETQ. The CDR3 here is CASSTGQAPYEQYV. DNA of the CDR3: TGCGCCAGCAGCACCGGACAGGCCCCCTACGAGCAGTACGTC.

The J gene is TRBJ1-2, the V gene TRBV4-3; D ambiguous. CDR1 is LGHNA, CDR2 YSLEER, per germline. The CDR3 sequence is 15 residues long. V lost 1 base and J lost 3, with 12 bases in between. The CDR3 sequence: CASSQGHSSHYGYTF. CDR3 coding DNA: TGCGCCAGCAGCCAAGGTCACAGTTCACACTATGGCTACACCTTC.

The CDR3 DNA follows: TGTGCCAGCAGCGGGACAGGGACAGGAAACACCATATATTTT. Translation gives CASSGTGTGNTIYF. The chain combines TRBV9 with TRBJ1-3; TRBD1 aligns across 8 bases. CDR1 is SGDLS and CDR2 is YYNGEE in the germline V gene. This CDR3 spans 14 amino acids. V dropped 3 bases and J dropped 4; count of bases not matched to a gene: 3.

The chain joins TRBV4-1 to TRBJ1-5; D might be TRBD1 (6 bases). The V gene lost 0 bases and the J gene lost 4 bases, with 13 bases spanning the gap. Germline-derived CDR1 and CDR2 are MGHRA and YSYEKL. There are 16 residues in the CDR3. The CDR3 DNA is TGCGCCAGCAGCCAAGATTATAACAGGGCTAATCAGCCCCAGCATTTT. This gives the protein CASSQDYNRANQPQHF.

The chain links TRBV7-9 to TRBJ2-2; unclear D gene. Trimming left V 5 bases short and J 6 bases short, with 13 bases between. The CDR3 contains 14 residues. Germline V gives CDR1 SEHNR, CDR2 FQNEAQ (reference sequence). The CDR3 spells CASSPSESPGELFF. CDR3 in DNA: TGTGCCAGCAGCCCCTCTGAGAGCCCCGGGGAGCTGTTTTTT.

The CDR3: CASSEDGTGFGEQYF. The CDR3 DNA sequence: TGTGCCAGTAGTGAGGACGGGACAGGGTTCGGCGAGCAGTACTTC. The V call is TRBV19, the J call TRBJ2-7; 9 positions match TRBD1. This CDR3 spans 15 amino acids. The trim removed 5 bases at V and 6 bases at J, leaving 11 bases unmatched. The germline CDR1 and CDR2 sequences are LNHDA and SQIVND (reference sequence).

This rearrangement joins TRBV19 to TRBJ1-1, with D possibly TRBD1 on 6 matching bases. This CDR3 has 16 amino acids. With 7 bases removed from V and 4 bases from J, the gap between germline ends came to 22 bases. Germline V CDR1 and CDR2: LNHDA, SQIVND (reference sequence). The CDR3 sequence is CASKLQGSFGTTEAFF. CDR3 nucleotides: TGTGCCAGTAAGCTACAGGGCTCCTTTGGTACCACTGAAGCTTTCTTT.

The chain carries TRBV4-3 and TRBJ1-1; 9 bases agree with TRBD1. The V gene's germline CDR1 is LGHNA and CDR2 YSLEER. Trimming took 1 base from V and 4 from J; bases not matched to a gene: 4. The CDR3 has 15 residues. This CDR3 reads CASSQGTGASTEAFF. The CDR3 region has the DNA TGCGCCAGCAGCCAAGGGACAGGGGCGAGCACTGAAGCTTTCTTT.

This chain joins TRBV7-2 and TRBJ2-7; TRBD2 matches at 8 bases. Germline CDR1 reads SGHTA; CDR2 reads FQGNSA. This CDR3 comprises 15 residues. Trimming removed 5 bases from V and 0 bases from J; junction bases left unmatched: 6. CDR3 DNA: TGTGCCAGCAGCCTCACAGCGGGAGTCTCCTACGAGCAGTACGTC. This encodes CASSLTAGVSYEQYV.

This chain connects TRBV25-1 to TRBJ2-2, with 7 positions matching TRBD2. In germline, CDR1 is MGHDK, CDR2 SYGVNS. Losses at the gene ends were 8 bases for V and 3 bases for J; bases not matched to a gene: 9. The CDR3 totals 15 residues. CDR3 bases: TGTGCCAGCGGGGGGGGTAGCGAGTACACCGGGGAGCTGTTTTTT. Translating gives CASGGGSEYTGELFF.